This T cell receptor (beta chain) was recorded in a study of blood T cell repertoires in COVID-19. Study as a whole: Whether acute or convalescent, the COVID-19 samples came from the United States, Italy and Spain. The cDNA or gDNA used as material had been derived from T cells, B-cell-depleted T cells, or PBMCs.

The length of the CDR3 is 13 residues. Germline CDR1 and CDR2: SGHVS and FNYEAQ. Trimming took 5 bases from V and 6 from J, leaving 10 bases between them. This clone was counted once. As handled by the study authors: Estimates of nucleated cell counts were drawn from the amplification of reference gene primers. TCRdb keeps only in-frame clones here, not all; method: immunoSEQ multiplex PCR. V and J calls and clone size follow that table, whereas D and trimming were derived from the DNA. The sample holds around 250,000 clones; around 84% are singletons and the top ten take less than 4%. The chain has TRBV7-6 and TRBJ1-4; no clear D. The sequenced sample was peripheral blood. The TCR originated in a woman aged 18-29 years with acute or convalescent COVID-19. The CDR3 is CASSLLTDEKLFF. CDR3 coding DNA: TGTGCCAGCAGCCTACTTACGGATGAAAAACTGTTTTTT.